Shown below are 31 T cell receptor beta chains from a single sample sequenced in a study of graft-versus-host responses after intestinal transplantation. For these receptors, no antigen is known. The assay was immunoSEQ multiplex PCR, and TCRdb's table has in-frame clones only and misses some. In the table there are 55,000 to 75,000 clones, approximately 87% of which are singletons. This specimen was unstimulated CD4+ T cells sorted from spleen or lymph node cells, taken before transplant. All receptors come from a human donor who was the organ donor for an intestinal transplant.

V and J are TRBV4-1 and TRBJ1-3, with D maybe TRBD1 (6 bases). The germline CDR1 and CDR2 sequences are MGHRA and YSYEKL. The CDR3 is 16 amino acids. Trimming pared 4 bases from V and 0 bases from J, leaving 13 bases between. This chain's CDR3 is CASSLFGQSSGNTIYF. Written as DNA, the CDR3 is TGCGCCAGCAGCCTTTTCGGACAGTCCTCTGGAAACACCATATATTTT.

This chain links TRBV4-1 with TRBJ2-5; TRBD2 might be the D (6 bases). CDR1 is MGHRA, CDR2 YSYEKL, per germline. This CDR3 is built from 16 residues. With 1 base removed from V and 5 bases from J, the gap between germline ends came to 17 bases. In DNA form, the CDR3 reads TGCGCCAGCAGCCAAGCCTCGGGCCCCCGGGGGGAGACCCAGTACTTC. Translation gives CASSQASGPRGETQYF.

This chain joins TRBV5-1 and TRBJ2-2, with D unresolved. Germline V gives CDR1 SGHRS, CDR2 YFSETQ. The CDR3 contains 12 residues. The V end was cut by 4 bases, the J end by 7 bases, with 8 bases between. The CDR3 sequence: CASSLDNGELFF. The CDR3 DNA reads TGCGCCAGCAGCCTGGATAACGGGGAGCTGTTTTTT.

The chain has TRBV6-5 and TRBJ1-3; D is uncertain. CDR1 MNHEY and CDR2 SVGAGI come from the germline V gene. The V gene lost 1 base and the J gene lost 0 bases, with 7 bases spanning the gap. The CDR3 is made up of 15 amino acids. The CDR3 coding sequence is TGTGCCAGCAGTTACTTGGGGAGCTCTGGAAACACCATATATTTT. Residues: CASSYLGSSGNTIYF.

The chain recombines TRBV9 with TRBJ2-1; TRBD1 matches at 9 bases. Germline V gives CDR1 SGDLS, CDR2 YYNGEE. The CDR3 length is 19 residues. The ends lost 0 bases at V and 1 base at J; junction bases unmatched: 11. Written as DNA, the CDR3 is TGTGCCAGCAGCGTAGGGTTACAGGGGGCTTTCAATTCCTACAATGAGCAGTTCTTC. Its protein is CASSVGLQGAFNSYNEQFF.

This rearrangement joins TRBV29-1 to TRBJ1-1; D not certain. The germline V gene has CDR1 SQVTM and CDR2 ANQGSEA. The CDR3 contains 15 residues. V was pared by 2 bases and J by 3 bases, with 16 bases between. The chain's CDR3 is CSVEPPAWLDTEAFF. Written as DNA, the CDR3 is TGCAGCGTTGAACCCCCGGCGTGGCTAGACACTGAAGCTTTCTTT.

This clone appeared a few times. V gene TRBV6-6 combines with J gene TRBJ1-1; TRBD1 matches 8 bases. The trim removed 6 bases at V and 1 base at J, leaving 4 bases unmatched. The V gene's germline CDR1 is MNHNY and CDR2 SVGAGI (reference sequence). The CDR3 runs to 14 residues. The CDR3 nucleotides read TGTGCCAGCAGCCGGACAGGGCGGAACACTGAAGCTTTCTTT. Residues: CASSRTGRNTEAFF.

J is TRBJ1-4 and V is TRBV28; 10 bases are shared with TRBD1. Losses at the gene ends were 9 bases for V and 8 bases for J; bases not matched to a gene: 6. This CDR3 comprises 13 residues. Germline CDR1 and CDR2: MDHEN and SYDVKM. The CDR3 DNA follows: TGTGCCAGTTTAGAGGGACAGGGGGAAAAACTGTTTTTT. It yields the protein CASLEGQGEKLFF.

The chain carries TRBV27 and TRBJ2-4, with 8 bases aligning to TRBD1. J lost 0 bases, V lost 8 bases, and 15 bases had no gene match. Germline V gene sequence: CDR1 MNHEY, CDR2 SMNVEV (reference sequence). The CDR3 loop spans 18 amino acids. The CDR3, as DNA: TGTGCCAGCTCTCCCAGGGGGCGCGAGTTATTAGCCAAAAACATTCAGTACTTC. This sequence encodes CASSPRGRELLAKNIQYF.

This clone was counted once. V is TRBV5-1 and J is TRBJ1-5, with D unclear. From germline, CDR1 is SGHRS and CDR2 YFSETQ. Between the trimmed V and J ends, which lost 0 bases and 0 bases, there was a span of 4 bases. The CDR3 is 14 residues long. CDR3: CASSLDSSNQPQHF. DNA for the CDR3: TGCGCCAGCAGCTTGGACAGTAGCAATCAGCCCCAGCATTTT.

The chain recombines TRBV5-6 with TRBJ2-2; maybe TRBD2 (6 bases). CDR1 SGHDT and CDR2 YYEEEE come from the germline V gene. Trimming took 1 base from V and 1 from J, leaving 14 bases between them. This CDR3 is 17 amino acids long. CDR3 loop: CASSLFARGLNTGELFF. DNA for the CDR3: TGTGCCAGCAGCTTGTTTGCTCGGGGACTGAACACCGGGGAGCTGTTTTTT.

This chain links TRBV7-8 with TRBJ1-2, with 9 bases lining up with TRBD1. This CDR3 region has 15 residues. The ends lost 5 bases at V and 2 bases at J; junction bases unmatched: 6. Germline CDR1 and CDR2: SGHVS and FQNEAQ. DNA of the CDR3: TGTGCCAGCAGCGATAACGGACAGGGGAACTATGGCTACACCTTC. Translation: CASSDNGQGNYGYTF.

V gene TRBV19 combines with J gene TRBJ2-2, with TRBD1 as a possible D gene (6 bases). Per the germline V gene, CDR1 is LNHDA and CDR2 is SQIVND (reference sequence). The CDR3 is made up of 14 amino acids. Trimming pared 8 bases from V and 0 bases from J, leaving 10 bases between. As DNA, the CDR3 is TGTGCCAGTCGTCGACAGGCGAACACCGGGGAGCTGTTTTTT. Translated: CASRRQANTGELFF.

The chain carries TRBV28 and TRBJ1-5, with unresolved D. V was trimmed by 3 bases and J by 5 bases, leaving 14 bases between them. This CDR3 contains 15 residues. Germline V lookup: CDR1 MDHEN, CDR2 SYDVKM. In DNA, the CDR3 is TGTGCCAGCAGTTTCGCCATGTTGGTAGATCAGCCCCAGCATTTT. This encodes CASSFAMLVDQPQHF. The full variable domain, its missing parts supplied by reference TRBV28 and TRBJ1-5, is DVKVTQSSRYLVKRTGEKVFLECVQDMDHENMFWYRQDPGLGLRLIYFSYDVKMKEKGDIPEGYSVSREKKERFSLILESASTNQTSMYLCASSFAMLVDQPQHFGDGTRLSIL.

The chain carries TRBV4-1 and TRBJ1-1; 8 bases fit TRBD1. The ends lost 0 bases at V and 5 bases at J; junction bases unmatched: 5. This CDR3 has 15 residues. Germline V gene data show CDR1 as MGHRA and CDR2 as YSYEKL. The CDR3 sequence: CASSQDTGGRTEAFF. Here the CDR3 DNA reads TGCGCCAGCAGCCAAGATACAGGGGGGCGAACTGAAGCTTTCTTT.

The chain combines TRBV2 with TRBJ2-5; 13 bases map to TRBD2. The CDR3 length is 15 residues. Germline lookup yields CDR1 SNHLY and CDR2 FYNNEI. Unmatched junction bases numbered 4, after V lost 4 bases and J lost 5 bases. CDR3 protein: CASSGRTSGGETQYF. CDR3 coding DNA: TGTGCCAGCAGTGGGAGGACTAGCGGGGGTGAGACCCAGTACTTC.

This chain connects TRBV6-6 to TRBJ2-2, with TRBD1 identical over 8 bases. The V gene's germline CDR1 is MNHNY and CDR2 SVGAGI (reference sequence). The CDR3 contains 16 residues. Trimming cost V 5 bases and J 0 bases; bases outside gene matches: 5. The CDR3 region has the DNA TGTGCCAGCAGTGTAGGACAGGGAACGAACACCGGGGAGCTGTTTTTT. The encoded protein is CASSVGQGTNTGELFF.

This sequence joins TRBV11-2 and TRBJ2-7, with 10 bases matching TRBD2. Germline CDR1 and CDR2: SGHAT and FQNNGV. The CDR3 extends over 17 amino acids. V shed 2 bases, J shed 5 bases, and the junction held 12 bases outside the gene matches. The CDR3: CASSLIGAGGLFDEQYV. The CDR3 DNA reads as TGTGCCAGCAGCTTAATTGGAGCGGGGGGGCTGTTCGACGAGCAGTACGTC.

This chain uses TRBV6-6 with TRBJ2-1; 10 positions match TRBD1. Germline CDR1 reads MNHNY; CDR2 reads SVGAGI (reference sequence). CDR3 size: 16 residues. The V gene end was trimmed by 2 bases and the J gene end by 7 bases; junction bases not matched to a gene: 8. CDR3 sequence: CASSYRQGAGVNEQFF. For the CDR3, the DNA is TGTGCCAGCAGTTACAGACAGGGGGCAGGAGTGAATGAGCAGTTCTTC.

This clone appeared a single time. The chain couples TRBV6-1 to TRBJ1-1, with D hard to call. The CDR3 sequence is 13 residues long. CDR1 is MNHNS and CDR2 is SASEGT in the germline V gene. V lost 8 bases and J lost 4, with 14 bases in between. This CDR3 is CASGLREGTEAFF. In DNA, the CDR3 is TGTGCCAGCGGGTTGAGGGAGGGCACTGAAGCTTTCTTT.

V is TRBV4-2 and J is TRBJ2-3; TRBD1 matches 8 bases. There are 14 residues in the CDR3. Germline values: CDR1 LGHNA, CDR2 YNFKEQ. V gave up 3 bases and J gave up 4 bases; unmatched junction bases: 3. CDR3 region: CASSHRQGSDTQYF. In DNA, the CDR3 is TGTGCCAGCAGCCACCGACAGGGGTCAGATACGCAGTATTTT.

The chain joins TRBV6-1 to TRBJ1-5, with unresolved D. The CDR3 has 12 amino acids. CDR1 is MNHNS, CDR2 SASEGT, per germline. Trimming removed 7 bases at V and 7 bases at J, with 11 bases between. The CDR3 nucleotides are TGTGCCAGCACCGAGCGGGGACAGCCCCAGCATTTT. It codes for CASTERGQPQHF.

The V and J genes are TRBV7-9 and TRBJ2-2; D is perhaps TRBD1 (6 bases). The ends were cut back, 5 bases at V and 5 bases at J, with 12 bases in the middle. The CDR3 has 14 residues. Germline CDR1 and CDR2: SEHNR and FQNEAQ (reference sequence). In DNA, the CDR3 is TGTGCCAGCAGCCAATATACAGGGACCGGGGAGCTGTTTTTT. It yields the protein CASSQYTGTGELFF.

V is TRBV7-2 and J is TRBJ1-2, with D possibly TRBD1 on 5 matching bases. Germline V lookup: CDR1 SGHTA, CDR2 FQGNSA. The germline V and J ends were trimmed by 5 bases and 8 bases, with 15 bases remaining between them. The CDR3 covers 13 residues. CDR3 sequence reads: CASSPWGVEGYTF. For the CDR3, the DNA is TGTGCCAGCAGCCCCTGGGGGGTAGAAGGCTACACCTTC.

This clone was counted only a few times. CDR3 loop: CAIPGHLYEQYV. CDR3 nucleotides: TGTGCCATCCCGGGACATCTCTACGAGCAGTACGTC. This chain uses TRBV10-3 with TRBJ2-7, with D perhaps matching TRBD1 (6 bases). V dropped 8 bases and J dropped 3 bases, with 11 bases sitting between them. CDR1 ENHRY and CDR2 SYGVKD come from the germline V gene. The CDR3 length is 12 residues.

The rearrangement uses TRBV2 and TRBJ1-5; D uncertain. Germline values: CDR1 SNHLY, CDR2 FYNNEI. This CDR3 has 15 residues. V lost 6 bases and J lost 4, with 16 bases in between. Here the CDR3 DNA reads TGTGCCAGCAGCGGAGGGATTATGGCTAATCAGCCCCAGCATTTT. It specifies CASSGGIMANQPQHF.

The chain uses TRBV29-1 and TRBJ2-6; D possibly corresponds to TRBD2 (6 bases). Germline V gives CDR1 SQVTM, CDR2 ANQGSEA. The CDR3 length is 15 residues. The V end was cut by 4 bases, the J end by 0 bases, with 10 bases between. CDR3 sequence reads: CSVAYGSSGANVLTF. DNA for the CDR3: TGCAGCGTTGCCTACGGGAGCTCTGGGGCCAACGTCCTGACTTTC.

The rearrangement uses TRBV9 and TRBJ2-3; TRBD2 is a possible D gene (5 bases). This CDR3 comprises 12 residues. CDR1 and CDR2 from the germline V gene are SGDLS and YYNGEE. The ends were cut back, 0 bases at V and 8 bases at J, with 7 bases in the middle. The CDR3 sequence: CASSVAEGTQYF. For the CDR3, the DNA is TGTGCCAGCAGCGTAGCTGAGGGTACGCAGTATTTT.

This chain joins TRBV28 and TRBJ1-5; 8 nucleotides agree with TRBD1. From germline, CDR1 is MDHEN and CDR2 SYDVKM. The ends lost 3 bases at V and 4 bases at J; junction bases unmatched: 5. The length of the CDR3 is 15 residues. The CDR3 DNA is TGTGCCAGCAGTTTCGGGGACAGGTTAAATCAGCCCCAGCATTTT. It encodes CASSFGDRLNQPQHF.

This clone was counted once. This chain joins TRBV5-1 and TRBJ2-3; D is undetermined. V was clipped by 2 bases and J by 2 bases, with 3 bases between them. Germline lookup yields CDR1 SGHRS and CDR2 YFSETQ. This CDR3 contains 12 residues. This CDR3 reads CASSFLTDTQYF. The CDR3 coding sequence is TGCGCCAGCAGCTTTCTCACAGATACGCAGTATTTT.

This clone was recorded only once. This chain uses TRBV6-1 with TRBJ2-7; tentatively, D is TRBD2 (5 bases). The V and J ends lost 3 bases and 6 bases respectively, with 6 bases between them. There are 11 residues in the CDR3. CDR1 and CDR2 (germline): MNHNS, SASEGT. The CDR3 sequence is CASSERAEQYV. As DNA, the CDR3 is TGTGCCAGCAGTGAGAGGGCCGAGCAGTACGTC.